A selection of T cell receptor beta chains follows, all from one sample in a study of CD8 T cells in ankylosing spondylitis. One entry per CDR3 protein, called by TCRdb with MiXCR from the 5' RACE reads. Of hundreds of thousands of distinct CDR3 sequences listed, about a sixth are singletons. Sample: blood, either unsorted or a sorted T cell fraction (not recorded which). Every receptor here comes from a male donor with ankylosing spondylitis. The CDR3 runs from the conserved cysteine through the conserved F or W. Each record gives: D gene, clone size, V gene, J gene, CDR3 DNA, CDR3 protein. D genes are given only for firm matches. Clone size appears in some rows only: once, few, many, or a class for an expanded clone.

D: .; size: few; V: TRBV18; J: TRBJ1-4; DNA: TGTGCCAGCTCACCACCGACAACCACTAATGAAAAACTGTTTTTT; CDR3: CASSPPTTTNEKLFF
D: .; size: .; V: TRBV21-1; J: TRBJ2-7; DNA: TGTGCCAGACGGGGGTACGAGCAGTACTTC; CDR3: CARRGYEQYF
D: .; size: .; V: TRBV27; J: TRBJ2-7; DNA: TGTGCCAGCAGTATGGGAGTAGGGGCCTACGAGCAGTACTTC; CDR3: CASSMGVGAYEQYF
D: .; size: few; V: TRBV27; J: TRBJ1-1; DNA: TGTGCCAGCAGTACCCCGGGACACCAGACTGAAGCTTTCTTT; CDR3: CASSTPGHQTEAFF
D: .; size: .; V: TRBV15; J: TRBJ2-5; DNA: TGTGCCACCAGCAGAGATCGTCTAGGGACCCAGTACTTC; CDR3: CATSRDRLGTQYF
D: .; size: few; V: TRBV4-1; J: TRBJ2-1; DNA: TGCGCCAGCAGCCAAGAGGAGACTAGTTTGGAGTTCTTC; CDR3: CASSQEETSLEFF
D: .; size: .; V: TRBV2; J: TRBJ2-5; DNA: TGTGCCAGCAGTGATAGTACATTGGTCGAAGAGACCCAGTACTTC; CDR3: CASSDSTLVEETQYF
D: TRBD1; size: .; V: TRBV7-8; J: TRBJ2-7; DNA: TGTGCCAGCAGCTCCCTGACAGGGGTCTACGAGCAGTACTTC; CDR3: CASSSLTGVYEQYF
D: .; size: many; V: TRBV5-1; J: TRBJ1-5; DNA: TGCGCCAGCAGCTGGGACGGAGATAGCAATCAGCCCCAGCATTTT; CDR3: CASSWDGDSNQPQHF
D: TRBD1; size: few; V: TRBV5-1; J: TRBJ2-7; DNA: TGCGCCAGCAGCCTCAGGACAGGGGACCACGAGCAGTACTTC; CDR3: CASSLRTGDHEQYF
D: .; size: .; V: TRBV29-1; J: TRBJ1-1; DNA: TGCAGCATCTACCCGATGCAATCTGAAGCTTTCTTT; CDR3: CSIYPMQSEAFF
D: TRBD2; size: many; V: TRBV27; J: TRBJ2-1; DNA: TGTGCCAGCAGTCTGACTAGCGGGGGCTACAATGAGCAGTTCTTC; CDR3: CASSLTSGGYNEQFF
D: TRBD2; size: many; V: TRBV12-3/TRBV12-4; J: TRBJ2-1; DNA: TGTGCCAGCAGTTTCAACCCTAGCGGGAGGGATGAGCAGTTCTTC; CDR3: CASSFNPSGRDEQFF
D: TRBD1; size: many; V: TRBV5-6; J: TRBJ1-1; DNA: TGTGCCAGCAACGGACAGGCCGAGCTTGAAGCTTTCTTT; CDR3: CASNGQAELEAFF
D: .; size: .; V: TRBV13; J: TRBJ1-5; DNA: TGTGCCAGCGGTTACAGGGCCGCCAATCAGCCCCAGCATTTT; CDR3: CASGYRAANQPQHF
D: TRBD2; size: once; V: TRBV12-3/TRBV12-4; J: TRBJ2-3; DNA: TGTGCCAGCAGCTGGGGACTAGCGGACACAGATACGCAGTATTTT; CDR3: CASSWGLADTDTQYF
D: .; size: few; V: TRBV4-3; J: TRBJ2-2; DNA: TGCGCCAGCAGCCAACGGAGGGGACCGAACACCGGGGAGCTGTTTTTT; CDR3: CASSQRRGPNTGELFF